The clone carrying this T cell receptor beta chain was seen a single time. The antigen remains unidentified. This record belongs to a study of T cell responses to AZD1222 COVID-19 vaccine. General study points: Following two doses of AZD1222, Spike-specific TCR breadth and depth rose. Reportedly, close to half of spike-specific TCRs are directed against unmutated variant regions.

Here immunoSEQ multiplex PCR was the method, and the copy in TCRdb shows in-frame clones only, minus some. The table lists some 200,000 clones, about nine tenths of them singletons, with 5% to 7% in the top ten. V lost 1 base, J lost 5 bases, and 6 bases lay in between. This CDR3 has 13 residues. CDR1 is SGHAT and CDR2 is FQDESV in the germline V gene (reference sequence). The V gene is TRBV11-1, the J gene TRBJ1-5, with a tentative D call TRBD1 (5 bases). The sequencing used peripheral blood, collected on day 0 of AZD1222 vaccination. This clonotype originated in an adult in good health. CDR3 in amino acids: CASSLGGDQPQHF. For the CDR3, the DNA is TGTGCCAGCAGCTTAGGGGGCGATCAGCCCCAGCATTTT.